This TCR beta chain was captured in a study of regulatory T cells in long-lasting Graves disease. Of note for this clonotype: Its antigen is unknown.

To make TCR beta libraries, researchers used iRepertoire HTBI primers and Arm-PCR of CDR3 regions. TCRdb fed the multiplex PCR reads into MiXCR, producing one record per CDR3 protein. The data show approximately 300,000 distinct CDR3 sequences, roughly 18% seen once. Time point of the sample: newly diagnosed GD, antithyroid drugs for less than 3 months. RNA extracted from PBMCs served as the sequencing template. American Thyroid Association guidelines served as the basis for diagnosing Graves' disease. The collection involved drawing nine milliliters of peripheral blood into EDTA tubes. V was trimmed by 10 bases and J by 4 bases, leaving 16 bases between them. Germline V gene data show CDR1 as LNHDA and CDR2 as SQIVND (reference sequence). CDR3 length: 13 residues. Whole-study findings and limits: Persistent disease was characterized by preferential usage of TRBV28, TRBJ1-2 and TRBJ2-5.

V and J are TRBV19 and TRBJ1-1; no reliable D call. Material: peripheral blood mononuclear cells (PBMCs), obtained at new diagnosis, from a patient treated with antithyroid drugs. The origin of this receptor is a female donor with Graves disease. The CDR3 DNA reads as TGTGCCACCACCGGGTCGATGGGCACTGAAGCTTTCTTT. This sequence encodes CATTGSMGTEAFF.